Each of the 15 T cell receptor beta chains below was sequenced from the same sample in a study of T cells after yellow fever vaccination. TCRdb recomputed calls from the 5' RACE reads with MiXCR, one row per CDR3 protein. This repertoire shows roughly 94,000 distinct CDR3 sequences, roughly 10% found once; its top ten account for approximately 16%. This specimen consisted of CD8+ T cells not binding an NS4B(214-222) dextramer, sorted from PBMCs, obtained more than 13 days after the first yellow fever vaccination. The receptors stem from a man aged 18 to 29 who received the YFV17D yellow fever vaccine.

The sample holds a few counts of this clonotype. The chain couples TRBV6-2 or TRBV6-3 to TRBJ2-3, with D unclear. The CDR3 extends over 15 amino acids. From germline, CDR1 is MNHEY and CDR2 SVGEGT. The V end was cut by 0 bases, the J end by 4 bases, with 11 bases between. CDR3: CASSYSKGFADTQYF. CDR3 DNA sequence: TGTGCCAGCAGTTACTCGAAAGGCTTCGCAGATACGCAGTATTTT.

The chain recombines TRBV6-5 with TRBJ2-1; 8 bases match TRBD2. The trim removed 0 bases at V and 7 bases at J, leaving 8 bases unmatched. The length of the CDR3 is 16 residues. Germline CDR1 and CDR2: MNHEY and SVGAGI. DNA for the CDR3: TGTGCCAGCAGTTACTCGCCCGGGGGGGGTAAGAATGAGCAGTTCTTC. Its translation is CASSYSPGGGKNEQFF.

The chain has TRBV5-1 and TRBJ1-1; the D is unclear. Trimming stripped 4 bases from V and 2 bases from J, with 15 bases between. The CDR3 contains 15 residues. Per the germline V gene, CDR1 is SGHRS and CDR2 is YFSETQ. The CDR3 protein is CASSAHGFGNTEAFF. For the CDR3, the DNA is TGCGCCAGCAGCGCCCACGGATTCGGAAACACTGAAGCTTTCTTT.

This clonotype showed up many times. V and J are TRBV5-1 and TRBJ2-2; possible D gene TRBD2, 6 bases. Trimming cost V 4 bases and J 3 bases, with 16 bases left between them. The germline CDR1 and CDR2 sequences are SGHRS and YFSETQ. The length of the CDR3 is 16 residues. The DNA for the CDR3 is TGCGCCAGCAGCGGCTCCGGGACTTGGGACACCGGGGAGCTGTTTTTT. As protein: CASSGSGTWDTGELFF.

This clonotype came up a few times. Here the CDR3 reads CASSLLAGPSQPQHF. For the CDR3, the DNA is TGTGCCAGCAGCTTACTCGCGGGTCCGAGTCAGCCCCAGCATTTT. The V call is TRBV7-6, the J call TRBJ1-5; D uncertain. The germline CDR1 and CDR2 sequences are SGHVS and FNYEAQ. The CDR3 totals 15 residues. V was clipped by 2 bases and J by 6 bases, with 14 bases between them.

This clonotype was observed a handful of times. The chain is built from TRBV6-1 and TRBJ2-2, with 9 bases matching TRBD2. V was clipped by 6 bases and J by 5 bases; unmatched bases: 4. The germline V gene encodes CDR1 MNHNS and CDR2 SASEGT. The CDR3 is 14 amino acids. Here the CDR3 reads CASRLAGTTGELFF. The CDR3 DNA is TGTGCCAGCAGGCTAGCGGGGACTACCGGGGAGCTGTTTTTT.

This chain connects TRBV19 to TRBJ1-1; no firm D call. This CDR3 spans 14 amino acids. V was cut by 7 bases and J by 5 bases, with 17 bases left in between. Germline-derived CDR1 and CDR2 are LNHDA and SQIVND (reference sequence). The CDR3 region has the DNA TGTGCCAGTACCATCTCGACGGGAAGGACTGAAGCTTTCTTT. This gives the protein CASTISTGRTEAFF.

This clonotype was counted only a few times. The chain joins TRBV28 to TRBJ2-7; TRBD1 matches 7 bases. The CDR3 has 13 residues. The ends lost 6 bases at V and 0 bases at J; junction bases unmatched: 2. Germline V gives CDR1 MDHEN, CDR2 SYDVKM. This CDR3 reads CASRRDSSYEQYV. CDR3 nucleotides: TGTGCCAGCAGACGGGACAGCTCCTACGAGCAGTACGTC.

This chain links TRBV29-1 with TRBJ2-1, with 9 bases aligning to TRBD2. Germline CDR1 and CDR2: SQVTM and ANQGSEA. Unmatched junction bases numbered 9, after V lost 6 bases and J lost 3 bases. The CDR3 consists of 15 residues. CDR3 residues: CSVDLGTSNYNEQFF. CDR3 DNA sequence: TGCAGCGTAGACCTCGGGACTAGCAACTACAATGAGCAGTTCTTC.

This clonotype was seen more than once but under ten times. The chain uses TRBV6-5 and TRBJ1-6; D possibly corresponds to TRBD1 (6 bases). This CDR3 contains 16 residues. Germline CDR1 reads MNHEY; CDR2 reads SVGAGI. Trimming removed 0 bases from V and 8 bases from J, with 14 bases in between. The CDR3 DNA is TGTGCCAGCAGTTACTCGTCGGGGGCCGGTTATTCACCCCTCCACTTT. Its protein product is CASSYSSGAGYSPLHF.

This chain connects TRBV5-4 to TRBJ2-5; D ambiguous. Germline V gene data show CDR1 as SGHNT and CDR2 as YYREEE (reference sequence). V dropped 0 bases and J dropped 1 base, with 16 bases sitting between them. The CDR3 has 17 residues. This chain's CDR3 is CASSLGGSMEGQETQYF. CDR3 coding DNA: TGTGCCAGCAGCTTGGGCGGTTCCATGGAAGGCCAAGAGACCCAGTACTTC.

CDR3 sequence (DNA): TGTGTCCGAGTCCAGGACAGGAGCTCCTACGAGCAGTACTTC. Its protein is CVRVQDRSSYEQYF. The genes are TRBV25-1 and TRBJ2-7, with 7 nucleotides matching TRBD1. This CDR3 has 14 residues. Germline CDR1 is MGHDK and CDR2 is SYGVNS.

This clonotype showed up just a few times. The chain joins TRBV7-9 to TRBJ1-1, with D tentatively TRBD1 (5 bases). The V and J ends lost 5 bases and 1 base respectively, with 14 bases between them. This CDR3 is built from 15 residues. Germline V CDR1 and CDR2: SEHNR, FQNEAQ (reference sequence). The CDR3 spells CASSPVGAPNTEAFF. CDR3 in DNA: TGTGCCAGCAGCCCTGTCGGGGCCCCGAACACTGAAGCTTTCTTT.

This clonotype came up a few times. V gene TRBV29-1 combines with J gene TRBJ2-7; no clear D gene. Germline V gene sequence: CDR1 SQVTM, CDR2 ANQGSEA. The CDR3 is 14 residues long. Trimming removed 6 bases from V and 0 bases from J, with 15 bases in between. Here the CDR3 DNA reads TGCAGCGTCCCATTTGGAAGTTTCTCCTACGAGCAGTACGTC. Protein: CSVPFGSFSYEQYV.

This chain links TRBV12-3 or TRBV12-4 with TRBJ2-2; 8 positions match TRBD2. Trimming cost V 7 bases and J 5 bases; bases outside gene matches: 9. There are 15 residues in the CDR3. CDR3 DNA: TGTGCCAGCATCCTAGCGGGTCAGGGGACCGGGGAGCTGTTTTTT. This gives the protein CASILAGQGTGELFF.